This record concerns one T cell receptor beta chain sequence. What it binds is unknown. The sample is drawn from a study of T-cell reconstitution after alpha-beta-depleted transplantation in children. For TCRbeta, the library was prepared with unique molecular identifiers. MiXCR, run by TCRdb on the PCR reads, gives a single entry per CDR3 protein. The table includes about 300,000 distinct CDR3 sequences, 10% detected once. Looked up from germline, CDR1 is MNHEY and CDR2 is SVGEGT. V shed 8 bases and J shed 5 bases, with 12 bases lying between them. This CDR3 region has 13 residues. Study-wide results and limits: Alpha-beta T cells present about two months after transplant were reported to originate from several hundred expanded graft clones.

The sequences come from PBMCs, collected before TCRalphabeta/CD19-depleted stem cell transplant. The rearrangement joins TRBV6-2 or TRBV6-3 to TRBJ2-2; D may match TRBD1 or TRBD2 (7 bases each). The TCR comes from a boy under two years old with acute myeloid leukemia, due to receive a stem cell transplant. This CDR3 reads CASGQGGTGELFF. The CDR3 nucleotides read TGTGCCAGCGGCCAGGGGGGGACCGGGGAGCTGTTTTTT.